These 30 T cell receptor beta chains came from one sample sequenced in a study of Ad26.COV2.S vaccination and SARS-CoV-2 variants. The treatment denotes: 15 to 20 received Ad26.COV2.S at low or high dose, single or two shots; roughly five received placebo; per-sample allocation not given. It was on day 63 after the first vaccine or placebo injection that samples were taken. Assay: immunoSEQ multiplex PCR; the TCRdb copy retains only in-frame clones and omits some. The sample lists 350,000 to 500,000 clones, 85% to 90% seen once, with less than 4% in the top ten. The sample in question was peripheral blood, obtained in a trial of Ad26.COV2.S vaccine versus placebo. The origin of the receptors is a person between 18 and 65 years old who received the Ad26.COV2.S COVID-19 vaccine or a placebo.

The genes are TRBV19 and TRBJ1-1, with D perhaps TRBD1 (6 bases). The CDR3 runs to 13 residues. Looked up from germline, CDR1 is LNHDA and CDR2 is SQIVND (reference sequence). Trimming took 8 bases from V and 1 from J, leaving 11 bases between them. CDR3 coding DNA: TGTGCCAGTTACAGGGATTGGAACACTGAAGCTTTCTTT. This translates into CASYRDWNTEAFF.

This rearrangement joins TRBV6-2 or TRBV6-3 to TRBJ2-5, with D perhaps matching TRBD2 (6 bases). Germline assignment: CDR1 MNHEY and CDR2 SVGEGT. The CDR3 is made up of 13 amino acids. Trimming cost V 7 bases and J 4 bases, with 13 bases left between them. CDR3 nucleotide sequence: TGTGCCAGCACCCCGGGACTCCCAGAGACCCAGTACTTC. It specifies CASTPGLPETQYF.

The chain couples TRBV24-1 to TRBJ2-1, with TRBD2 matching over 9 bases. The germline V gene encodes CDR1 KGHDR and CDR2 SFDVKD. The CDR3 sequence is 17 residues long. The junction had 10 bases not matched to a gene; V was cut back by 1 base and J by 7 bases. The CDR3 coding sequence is TGTGCCACCAGTGATTTTCGACGGCGGGGGGGCACAAATGAGCAGTTCTTC. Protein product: CATSDFRRRGGTNEQFF.

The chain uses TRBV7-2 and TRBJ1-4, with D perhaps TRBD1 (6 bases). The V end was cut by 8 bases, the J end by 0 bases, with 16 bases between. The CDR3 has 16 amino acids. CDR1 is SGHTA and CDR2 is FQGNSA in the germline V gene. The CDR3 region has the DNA TGTGCCAGCGGACCCGGACAGAGTACAACTAATGAAAAACTGTTTTTT. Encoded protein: CASGPGQSTTNEKLFF.

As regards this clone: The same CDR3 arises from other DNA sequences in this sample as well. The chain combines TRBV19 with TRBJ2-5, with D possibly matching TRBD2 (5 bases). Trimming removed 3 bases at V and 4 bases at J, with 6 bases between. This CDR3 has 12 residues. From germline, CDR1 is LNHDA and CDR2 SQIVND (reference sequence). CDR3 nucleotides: TGTGCCAGTAGTATTGCGGGAGAGACCCAGTACTTC. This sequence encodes CASSIAGETQYF.

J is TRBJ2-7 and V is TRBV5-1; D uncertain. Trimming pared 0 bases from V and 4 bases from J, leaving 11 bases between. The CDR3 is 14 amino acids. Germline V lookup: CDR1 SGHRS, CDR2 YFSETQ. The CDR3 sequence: CASSLGGSLYEQYF. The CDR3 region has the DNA TGCGCCAGCAGCTTGGGTGGCTCCTTATACGAGCAGTACTTC. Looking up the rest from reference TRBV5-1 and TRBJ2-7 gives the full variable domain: KAGVTQTPRYLIKTRGQQVTLSCSPISGHRSVSWYQQTPGQGLQFLFEYFSETQRNKGNFPGRFSGRQFSNSRSEMNVSTLELGDSALYLCASSLGGSLYEQYFGPGTRLTVT.

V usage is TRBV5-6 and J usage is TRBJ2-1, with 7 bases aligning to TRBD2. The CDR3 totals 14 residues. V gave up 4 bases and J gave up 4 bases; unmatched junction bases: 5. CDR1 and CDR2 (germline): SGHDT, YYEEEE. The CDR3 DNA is TGTGCCAGCAGCCTGGGGAGGGGATACAATGAGCAGTTCTTC. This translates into CASSLGRGYNEQFF.

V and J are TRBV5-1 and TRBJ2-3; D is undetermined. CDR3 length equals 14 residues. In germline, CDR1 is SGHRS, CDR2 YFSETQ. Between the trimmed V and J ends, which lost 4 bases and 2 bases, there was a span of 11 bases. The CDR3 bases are TGCGCCAGCAGCCTGTCCCGGGCCACAGATACGCAGTATTTT. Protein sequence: CASSLSRATDTQYF.

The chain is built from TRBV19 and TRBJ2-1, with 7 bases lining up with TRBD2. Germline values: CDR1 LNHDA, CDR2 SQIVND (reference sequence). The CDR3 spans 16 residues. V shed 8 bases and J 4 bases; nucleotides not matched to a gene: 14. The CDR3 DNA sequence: TGTGCCAGTCGGGGGATTATCGGGGGGACTTACAATGAGCAGTTCTTC. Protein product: CASRGIIGGTYNEQFF.

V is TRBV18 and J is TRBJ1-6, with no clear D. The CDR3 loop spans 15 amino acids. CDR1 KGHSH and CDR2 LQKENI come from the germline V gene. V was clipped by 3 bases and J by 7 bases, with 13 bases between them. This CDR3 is CASSPHPPENSPLHF. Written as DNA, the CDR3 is TGTGCCAGCTCACCCCACCCGCCGGAGAATTCACCCCTCCACTTT.

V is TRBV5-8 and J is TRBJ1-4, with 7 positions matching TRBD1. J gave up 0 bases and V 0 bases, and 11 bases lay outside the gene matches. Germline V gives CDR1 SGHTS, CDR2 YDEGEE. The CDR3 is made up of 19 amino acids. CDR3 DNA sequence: TGTGCCAGCAGCTTGGTTAGAGGGGGCCCCGGTGCAACTAATGAAAAACTGTTTTTT. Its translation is CASSLVRGGPGATNEKLFF.

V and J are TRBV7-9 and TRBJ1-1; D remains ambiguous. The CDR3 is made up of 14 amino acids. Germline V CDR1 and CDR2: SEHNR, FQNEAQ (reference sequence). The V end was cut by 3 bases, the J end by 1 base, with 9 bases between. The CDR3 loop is CASSFQGGNTEAFF. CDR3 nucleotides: TGTGCCAGCAGCTTCCAAGGTGGGAACACTGAAGCTTTCTTT.

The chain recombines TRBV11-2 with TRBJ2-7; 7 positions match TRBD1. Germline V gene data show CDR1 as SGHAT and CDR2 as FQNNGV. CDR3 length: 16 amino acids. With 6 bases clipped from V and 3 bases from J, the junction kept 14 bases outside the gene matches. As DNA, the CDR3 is TGTGCCAGCAGGTTTTTACCGACAGGGTTCGTCTACGAGCAGTACTTC. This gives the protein CASRFLPTGFVYEQYF.

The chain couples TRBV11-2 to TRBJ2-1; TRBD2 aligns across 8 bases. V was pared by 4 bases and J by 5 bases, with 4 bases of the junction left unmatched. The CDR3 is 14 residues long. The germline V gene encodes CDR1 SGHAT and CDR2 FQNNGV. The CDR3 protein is CASSSSGGHNEQFF. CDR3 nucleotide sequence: TGTGCCAGCAGCTCGAGCGGGGGCCACAATGAGCAGTTCTTC.

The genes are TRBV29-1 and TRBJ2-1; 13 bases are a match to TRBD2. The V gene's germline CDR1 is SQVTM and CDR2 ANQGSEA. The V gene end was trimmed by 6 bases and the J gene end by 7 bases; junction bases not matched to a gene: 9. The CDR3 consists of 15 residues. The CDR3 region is CSVRGLAGLPNEQFF. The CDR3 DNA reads TGCAGCGTGAGGGGACTAGCGGGGCTTCCGAATGAGCAGTTCTTC.

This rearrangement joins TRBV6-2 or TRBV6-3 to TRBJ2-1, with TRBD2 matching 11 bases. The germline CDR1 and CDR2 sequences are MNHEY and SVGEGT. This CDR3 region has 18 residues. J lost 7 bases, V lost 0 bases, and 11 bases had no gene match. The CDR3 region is CASSYSIAGGPGRNEQFF. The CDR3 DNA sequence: TGTGCCAGCAGTTACTCGATAGCGGGGGGGCCGGGTAGGAATGAGCAGTTCTTC.

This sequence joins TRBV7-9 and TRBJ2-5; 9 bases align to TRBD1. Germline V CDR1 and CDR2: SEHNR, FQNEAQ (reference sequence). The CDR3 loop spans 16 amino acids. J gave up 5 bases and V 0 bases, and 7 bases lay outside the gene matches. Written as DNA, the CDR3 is TGTGCCAGCAGCTTAGCGATAACAGGGGGCGGTGAGACCCAGTACTTC. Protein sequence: CASSLAITGGGETQYF.

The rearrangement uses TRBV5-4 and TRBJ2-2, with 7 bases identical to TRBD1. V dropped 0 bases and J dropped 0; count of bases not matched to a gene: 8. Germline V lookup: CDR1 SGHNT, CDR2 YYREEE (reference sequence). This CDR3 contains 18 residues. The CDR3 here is CASSLDRSGTANTGELFF. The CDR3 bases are TGTGCCAGCAGCTTGGATAGGTCGGGGACAGCGAACACCGGGGAGCTGTTTTTT. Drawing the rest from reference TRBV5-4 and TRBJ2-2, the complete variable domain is ETGVTQSPTHLIKTRGQQVTLRCSSQSGHNTVSWYQQALGQGPQFIFQYYREEENGRGNFPPRFSGLQFPNYSSELNVNALELDDSALYLCASSLDRSGTANTGELFFGEGSRLTVL.

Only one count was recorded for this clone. The CDR3 loop is CASSLFRGADTIYF. DNA for the CDR3: TGTGCCAGCAGTTTATTCAGGGGCGCGGACACCATATATTTT. This rearrangement joins TRBV28 to TRBJ1-3, with D tentatively TRBD1 (6 bases). The V gene lost 1 base and the J gene lost 8 bases, with 12 bases spanning the gap. Germline CDR1 MDHEN, CDR2 SYDVKM. This CDR3 has 14 amino acids.

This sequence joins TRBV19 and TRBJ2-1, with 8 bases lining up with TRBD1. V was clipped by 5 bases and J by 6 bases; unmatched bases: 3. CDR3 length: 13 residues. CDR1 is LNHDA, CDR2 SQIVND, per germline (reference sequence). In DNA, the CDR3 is TGTGCCAGTAGTCCGGGGACAGGCAATGAGCAGTTCTTC. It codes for CASSPGTGNEQFF. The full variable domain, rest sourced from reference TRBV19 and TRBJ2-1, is DGGITQSPKYLFRKEGQNVTLSCEQNLNHDAMYWYRQDPGQGLRLIYYSQIVNDFQKGDIAEGYSVSREKKESFPLTVTSAQKNPTAFYLCASSPGTGNEQFFGPGTRLTVL.

CDR3: CASSFELAGGYEQYF. The CDR3 DNA is TGCGCCAGCAGCTTTGAATTAGCAGGGGGCTACGAGCAGTACTTC. The chain recombines TRBV5-1 with TRBJ2-7; 7 nucleotides match TRBD1. The V segment lost 2 bases and the J segment 3 bases; nucleotides outside the gene matches: 8. This CDR3 comprises 15 residues. Germline CDR1 SGHRS, CDR2 YFSETQ.

The CDR3 DNA sequence: TGTGCCACCAGCAGCACCAGAGAGGGGAGACCAGATACGCAGTATTTT. Translating gives CATSSTREGRPDTQYF. J is TRBJ2-3 and V is TRBV24-1, with D perhaps being TRBD1 or TRBD2 (5 bases each). CDR3 length equals 16 residues. V dropped 7 bases and J dropped 4 bases, with 20 bases sitting between them. Per the germline V gene, CDR1 is KGHDR and CDR2 is SFDVKD.

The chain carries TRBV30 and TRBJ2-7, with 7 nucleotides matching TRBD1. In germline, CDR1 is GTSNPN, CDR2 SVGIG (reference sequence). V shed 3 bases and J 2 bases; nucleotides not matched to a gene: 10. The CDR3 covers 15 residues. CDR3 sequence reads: CAWSNEGAGAYEQYF. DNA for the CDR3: TGTGCCTGGAGCAATGAGGGGGCAGGGGCCTACGAGCAGTACTTC.

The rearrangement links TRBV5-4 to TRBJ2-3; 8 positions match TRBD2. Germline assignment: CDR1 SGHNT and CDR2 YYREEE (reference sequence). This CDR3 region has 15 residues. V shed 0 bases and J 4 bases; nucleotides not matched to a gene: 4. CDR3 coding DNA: TGTGCCAGCAGCTTGGGGCGGGGGGCCGCAGATACGCAGTATTTT. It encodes CASSLGRGAADTQYF.

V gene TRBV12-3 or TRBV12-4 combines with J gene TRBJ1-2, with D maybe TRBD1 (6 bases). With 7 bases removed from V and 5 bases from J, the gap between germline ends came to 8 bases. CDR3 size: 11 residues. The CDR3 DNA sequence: TGTGCCAGCAAGGGGGGGTATGGCTACACCTTC. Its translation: CASKGGYGYTF.

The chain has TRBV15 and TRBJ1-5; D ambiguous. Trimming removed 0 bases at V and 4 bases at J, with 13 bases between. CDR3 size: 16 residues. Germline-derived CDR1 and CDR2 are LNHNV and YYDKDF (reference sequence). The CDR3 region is CATSRDPFSINQPQHF. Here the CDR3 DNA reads TGTGCCACCAGCAGAGATCCCTTTAGCATAAATCAGCCCCAGCATTTT. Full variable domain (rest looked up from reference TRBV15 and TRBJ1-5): DAMVIQNPRYQVTQFGKPVTLSCSQTLNHNVMYWYQQKSSQAPKLLFHYYDKDFNNEADTPDNFQSRRPNTSFCFLDIRSPGLGDTAMYLCATSRDPFSINQPQHFGDGTRLSIL.

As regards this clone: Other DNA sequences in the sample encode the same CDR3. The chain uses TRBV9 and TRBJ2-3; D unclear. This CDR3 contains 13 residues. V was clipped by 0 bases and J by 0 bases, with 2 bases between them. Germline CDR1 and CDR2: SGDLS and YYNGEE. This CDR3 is CASSVGSTDTQYF. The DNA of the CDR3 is TGTGCCAGCAGCGTAGGGAGCACAGATACGCAGTATTTT.

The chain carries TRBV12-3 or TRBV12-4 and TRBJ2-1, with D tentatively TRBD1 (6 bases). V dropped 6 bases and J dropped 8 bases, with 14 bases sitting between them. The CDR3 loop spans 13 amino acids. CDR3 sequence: CASSFGTLDEQFF. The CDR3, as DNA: TGTGCCAGCAGCTTCGGGACACTAGATGAGCAGTTCTTC.

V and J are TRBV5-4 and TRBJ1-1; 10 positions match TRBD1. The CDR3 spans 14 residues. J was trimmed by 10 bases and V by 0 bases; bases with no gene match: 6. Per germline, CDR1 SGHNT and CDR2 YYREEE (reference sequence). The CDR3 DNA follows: TGTGCCAGCAGCTTGGCCGGGACAGGGGTCGGAGCTTTCTTT. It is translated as CASSLAGTGVGAFF.

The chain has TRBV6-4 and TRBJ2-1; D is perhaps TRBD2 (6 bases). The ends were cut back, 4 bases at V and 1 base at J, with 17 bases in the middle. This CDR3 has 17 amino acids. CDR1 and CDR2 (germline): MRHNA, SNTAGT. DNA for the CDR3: TGTGCCAGCAGTGTAACTATTCGGGGGAGGTCCTACAATGAGCAGTTCTTC. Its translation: CASSVTIRGRSYNEQFF.